This T cell receptor beta chain emerged from a study of T cells in localized non-small cell lung cancer. This clone was observed a few times. Its antigen is currently unknown. In each case, adjacent lung free of atypia was taken at least 2 cm from the tumor margin. Notes on the study in general: The appearance of a median approximately 57 of the top 100 tumor clones was seen in adjacent lung. Sequencing covered just one tumor region, so heterogeneity cannot be ruled out.

From germline, CDR1 is SNHLY and CDR2 FYNNEI. This CDR3 spans 14 amino acids. V lost 9 bases and J lost 5; bases outside the gene matches: 5. TCRdb keeps only in-frame clones here, not all; method: immunoSEQ multiplex PCR. This table holds more than 1,400 clones, 17% found once. The origin of this receptor is a female donor older than 55 with stage II lung adenocarcinoma. This specimen consisted of normal lung tissue next to the tumor, obtained before any cancer treatment. The chain is built from TRBV2 and TRBJ2-3; 13 bases line up with TRBD2. The CDR3 coding sequence is TGTGCCAGTCCGGGACTAGCGGGAAAAGATACGCAGTATTTT. Protein sequence: CASPGLAGKDTQYF.